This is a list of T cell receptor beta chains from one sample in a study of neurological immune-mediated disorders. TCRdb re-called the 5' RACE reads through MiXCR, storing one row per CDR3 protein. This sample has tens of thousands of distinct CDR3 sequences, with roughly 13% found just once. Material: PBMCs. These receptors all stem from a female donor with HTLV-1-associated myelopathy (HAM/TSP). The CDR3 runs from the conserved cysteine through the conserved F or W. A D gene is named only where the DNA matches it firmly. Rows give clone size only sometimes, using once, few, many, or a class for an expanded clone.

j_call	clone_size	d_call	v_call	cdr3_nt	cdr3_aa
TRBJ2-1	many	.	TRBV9	TGTGCCAGCAGCGTAGATGGTAGCGAATACAATGAGCAGTTCTTC	CASSVDGSEYNEQFF
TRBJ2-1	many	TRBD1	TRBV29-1	TGCAGCGTTGAAGGGACAGGGGCCGATGAGCAGTTCTTC	CSVEGTGADEQFF
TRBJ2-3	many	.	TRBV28	TGTGCCATTATGGGCGGGAACGCAGATACGCAGTATTTT	CAIMGGNADTQYF
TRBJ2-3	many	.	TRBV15	TGTGCCACCAGCAGAGGGGGGGTTGGAACAGATACGCAGTATTTT	CATSRGGVGTDTQYF
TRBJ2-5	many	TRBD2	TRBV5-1	TGCGCCAGCAGCCCACTAGCGGGGGGATTTCAAGAGACCCAGTACTTC	CASSPLAGGFQETQYF
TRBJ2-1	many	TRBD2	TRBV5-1	TGCGCCAGCAGCTTGGTGGCTAGCGGGGGGTCCTCTGAGCAGTTCTTC	CASSLVASGGSSEQFF
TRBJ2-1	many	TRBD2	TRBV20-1	TGCAGTGCAGACACGCTAGCGGGGGGAACAATCTCCTACAATGAGCAGTTCTTC	CSADTLAGGTISYNEQFF
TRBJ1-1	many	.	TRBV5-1	TGCGCCAGCAGCTCGGACGGAGGGATGAACACTGAAGCTTTCTTT	CASSSDGGMNTEAFF
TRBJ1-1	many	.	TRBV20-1	TGCAGTGCTAGAGTCCCAGGGACTCGCACTGAAGCTTTCTTT	CSARVPGTRTEAFF
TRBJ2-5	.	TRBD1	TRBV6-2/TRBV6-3	TGTGCCAGCAGTTACTGGGGGACAGGGCAAGAGACCCAGTACTTC	CASSYWGTGQETQYF
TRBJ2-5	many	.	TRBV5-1	TGCGCCAGCTCCCCCCGAATGGGACCAAACCTTCAAGAGACCCAGTACTTC	CASSPRMGPNLQETQYF
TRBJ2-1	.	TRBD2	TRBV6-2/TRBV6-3	TGTGCCAGCAGTACCTCCAGCGGGGGAGGTGGCAATGAGCAGTTCTTC	CASSTSSGGGGNEQFF
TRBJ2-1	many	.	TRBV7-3	TGTGCCAGCAGCTTAACGGGGGGTAGAATGGATAGGGAAAAGTTCTTC	CASSLTGGRMDREKFF
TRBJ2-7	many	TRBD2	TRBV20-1	TGCAGTGCTAGGGGACTAGCGGCTTCCTACGAGCAGTACTTC	CSARGLAASYEQYF
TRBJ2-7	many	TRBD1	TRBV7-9	TGTGCCAGCAGCTTAACCCGGGACAGGAGCAACGAGCAGTACTTC	CASSLTRDRSNEQYF
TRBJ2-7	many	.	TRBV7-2	TGTGCCAGCAGCTTAGACGGCCGTCTTGAGCAGTACTTC	CASSLDGRLEQYF
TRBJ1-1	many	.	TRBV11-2	TGTGCCAGCAGCTTCCAGGGTGTGGGCACTGAAGCTTTCTTT	CASSFQGVGTEAFF
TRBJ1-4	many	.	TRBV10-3	TGTGCCATCAGCGCCGGGACCCTTAATGAAAAACTGTTTTTT	CAISAGTLNEKLFF
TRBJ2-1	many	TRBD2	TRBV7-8	TGTGCCAGCAGCTTCCGAGGCGGGGGGGCGGTGGAGCAGTTCTTC	CASSFRGGGAVEQFF
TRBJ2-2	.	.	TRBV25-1	TGTGCCAGCAGTGACTCGGGATCTATCTCACAGACCGGGGAGCTGTTTTTT	CASSDSGSISQTGELFF
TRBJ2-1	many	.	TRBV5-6	TGTGCCAGCAGTCCCCTAATCTCTGAGCAGTTCTTC	CASSPLISEQFF
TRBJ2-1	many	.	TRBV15	TGTGCCACCAGCAGAGTTGAGCGGACCTACTACAATGAGCAGTTCTTC	CATSRVERTYYNEQFF
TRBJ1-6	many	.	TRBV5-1	TGCGCCAGCAGACCGGGACAAGAATATAATTCACCCCTCCACTTT	CASRPGQEYNSPLHF
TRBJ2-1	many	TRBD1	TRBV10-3	TGTGCCATTAAAGGGGACAGGGTCTACAATGAGCAGTTCTTC	CAIKGDRVYNEQFF
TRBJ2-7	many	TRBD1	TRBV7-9	TGTGCCAGCAGCTTAGCGAAGCAGGGGGCGTCTCAGCAGTACTTC	CASSLAKQGASQQYF
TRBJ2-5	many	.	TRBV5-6	TGTGCCAGCAGCCACAGGGATCAAGAGACCCAGTACTTC	CASSHRDQETQYF
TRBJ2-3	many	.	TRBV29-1	TGCAGCGTGATAGCGGAGGGCACAGATACGCAGTATTTT	CSVIAEGTDTQYF
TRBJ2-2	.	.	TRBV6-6	TGTGCCAGCAGTTCCAGTAGGGACACCGGGGAGCTGTTTTTT	CASSSSRDTGELFF
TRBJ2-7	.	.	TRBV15	TGTGCCACCAGCGAGGGCCACCGGACCTACGAGCAGTACTTC	CATSEGHRTYEQYF
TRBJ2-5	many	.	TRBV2	TGTGCCAGCAGTGTCGTTGTGACAGCTATCAAGACCCAGTACTTC	CASSVVVTAIKTQYF
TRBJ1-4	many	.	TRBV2	TGTGCCAGCAGTGAAATGCCAGGGTACGGTGAAAAACTGTTTTTT	CASSEMPGYGEKLFF
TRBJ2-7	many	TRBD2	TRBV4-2	TGTGCCAGCAGCCAAGGGTGGGAGGGGTACGAGCAGTACTTC	CASSQGWEGYEQYF
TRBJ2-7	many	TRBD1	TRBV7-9	TGTGCCAGCAGCCGCGGGACAGGGGACTTCGGCGAGCAGTACTTC	CASSRGTGDFGEQYF
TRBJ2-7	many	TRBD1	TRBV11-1	TGTGCCAGCAGCAATAGGGACAGACCCTACGAGCAGTACTTC	CASSNRDRPYEQYF
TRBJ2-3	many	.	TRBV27	.	CASSTSVSSTDTQYF
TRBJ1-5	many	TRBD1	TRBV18	TGTGCCAGCTCACCGATGACAGGGGGCAAAAGCAATCAGCCCCAGCATTTT	CASSPMTGGKSNQPQHF
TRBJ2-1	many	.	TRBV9	TGTGCCAGCAGCGTAGGCAGGGATGGTGAGCAGTTCTTC	CASSVGRDGEQFF
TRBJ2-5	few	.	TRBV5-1	TGCGCCAGCAGCTTGGCGGCAGGGGCCAACCAAGAGACCCAGTACTTC	CASSLAAGANQETQYF
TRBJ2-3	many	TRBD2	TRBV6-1	TGTGCCAGCAGTGAGCAAGCGGGGGGAGGGGATACGCAGTATTTT	CASSEQAGGGDTQYF